Following are 32 T cell receptor beta chains from one sample sequenced in a study of tumor-infiltrating lymphocytes in primary liver carcinoma. TCR beta cDNA came from roughly 0.45 ug total RNA, primed with a constant-region primer. Three-round nested multiplex PCR performed with slightly modified ARM-PCR produced the TCR beta libraries. The two initial PCR rounds, roughly 9 cycles each, used TRBV1-TRBV30 forward and C-beta reverse primers. TCRdb redid the calling of the multiplex PCR reads with MiXCR, one entry per CDR3 protein. The data show 95,000 to 100,000 distinct CDR3 sequences, with around 73% seen just once and approximately 12% held by the top ten. Without any cell sorting, roughly 20-33 mg of bulk tissue yielded co-extracted RNA and DNA. Sequencing was done on a sample of liver tumor tissue from sampling region 2. Subset in this sample: tumor region T2, inferior pole. These receptor sequences come from a woman aged 60 to 75 with primary liver carcinoma and hepatitis B virus infection.

The rearrangement uses TRBV11-3 and TRBJ2-3; 7 nucleotides agree with TRBD1. CDR3 size: 14 residues. Germline V gene data show CDR1 as SGHNT and CDR2 as YENEEA. Trimming removed 5 bases from V and 12 bases from J; junction bases left unmatched: 14. The CDR3 DNA is TGTGCCAGCAGCCATCGGACAGGCATAGGTACACAGTATTTT. This codes for CASSHRTGIGTQYF.

This chain uses TRBV20-1 with TRBJ2-7; 8 nucleotides match TRBD1. Germline V gene sequence: CDR1 DFQATT, CDR2 SNEGSKA (reference sequence). The CDR3 has 14 amino acids. V was clipped by 3 bases and J by 3 bases; unmatched bases: 7. This chain's CDR3 is CSASSGGAVYEQYF. DNA of the CDR3: TGCAGTGCTAGTTCAGGGGGCGCAGTCTACGAGCAGTACTTC.

To note about this clonotype: A much larger clone lies one base from this, so it may be a read error. No conserved phenylalanine or tryptophan is present at the end of the CDR3, so a read error is the likely explanation. V and J are TRBV6-4 and TRBJ1-2; TRBD1 aligns across 12 bases. CDR1 and CDR2 from the germline V gene are MRHNA and SNTAGT. V lost 2 bases to trimming and J lost 8 bases; unmatched junction nucleotides: 3. The CDR3 has 14 amino acids. The DNA of the CDR3 is TGTGCCAGCAGTGACGGGACAGGGGGCGAAGGCTACACCTTA. Translating gives CASSDGTGGEGYTL.

This clonotype was seen once. The junction differs from germline at one of its ends, possibly a read error. The rearrangement joins TRBV6-1 to TRBJ2-3; 10 bases are shared with TRBD2. The V gene's germline CDR1 is MNHNS and CDR2 SASEGT. CDR3 length equals 18 residues. The CDR3 coding sequence is TGTGCCAGCAGTGAATACGGGGGCAGCGGGAGGGCGAACGATACGCTGTATTTT. It yields the protein CASSEYGGSGRANDTLYF.

The chain recombines TRBV11-2 with TRBJ2-2; D perhaps matches TRBD2 (7 bases). Germline V gives CDR1 SGHAT, CDR2 FQNNGV. Trimming pared 3 bases from V and 16 bases from J, leaving 36 bases between. CDR3 length: 19 residues. As DNA, the CDR3 is TGTGCCAGCAGCTTTTATGGGGCGGGTGGGGGGCGCAACACCGGGGGGCAGTTTTTT. Protein sequence: CASSFYGAGGGRNTGGQFF.

This clonotype was seen more than once but under ten times. This likely comes from a read error, as the CDR3 has no conserved phenylalanine or tryptophan at its end. Because the CDR3's place on the DNA is in doubt, the DNA is left out and the CDR3 is given as listed by TCRdb. This CDR3 reads CASSLRQRAGESHL. The genes are TRBV11-1 and TRBJ2-3; TRBD2 is the table's D call and was not checked against the DNA. The V gene's germline CDR1 is SGHAT and CDR2 FQDESV (reference sequence). The CDR3 length equals 14 residues, ends included.

Regarding this clonotype: A much larger clone lies one base from this, so it may be a read error. V and J are TRBV6-1 and TRBJ2-3, with 7 bases that match TRBD2. Germline V gene data show CDR1 as MNHNS and CDR2 as SASEGT. Trimming took 6 bases from V and 2 from J; bases not matched to a gene: 2. This CDR3 has 13 residues. The CDR3 coding sequence is TGTGCCAGCAGGAGCGGGGACACAGATACGCAGTATTTT. It specifies CASRSGDTDTQYF.

Note on this clonotype: A single base separates this from a much larger clone, so it may be a read error. The limits of the CDR3 on the DNA are not certain, so only TCRdb's listed CDR3 is given. The rearrangement links TRBV29-1 to TRBJ2-5; the table's D call TRBD1 went unverified against the DNA. CDR1 is SQVTM and CDR2 is ANQGSEA in the germline V gene. A total of 14 residues make up the CDR3, ends included. CDR3 protein: CSVVAQGAEETEYF.

Regarding this clonotype: A much larger clone sits a single nucleotide away, making a read error possible. This chain joins TRBV28 and TRBJ2-7; a weak D match, TRBD2 (5 bases). This CDR3 has 12 residues. V lost 4 bases to trimming and J lost 3 bases, with 7 bases between them. The V gene's germline CDR1 is MDHEN and CDR2 SYDVKM. The CDR3 nucleotides are TGTGCCAGCAGTTCCGGGGACTACGAGCAGTACTTC. Amino acids: CASSSGDYEQYF.

Comment on this clonotype: The CDR3 end shows no conserved phenylalanine or tryptophan, and so a read error is likely. The V call is TRBV29-1, the J call TRBJ1-1, with a possible D match to TRBD1 (6 bases). CDR1 is SQVTM and CDR2 is ANQGSEA in the germline V gene. The CDR3 has 13 amino acids. For the CDR3, the DNA is TGCAGCGTTTCAACAGGGAGGGGCACTGATGCTTTCATT. Protein sequence: CSVSTGRGTDAFI.

This clonotype is medium-sized in the sample. The V gene is TRBV11-2, the J gene TRBJ1-1; D remains unclear. The CDR3 totals 13 residues. The germline V gene has CDR1 SGHAT and CDR2 FQNNGV. V was pared by 0 bases and J by 8 bases, with 10 bases between. The DNA for the CDR3 is TGTGCCAGCAGCTTAGAGAGGTCTTCCGAAGCTTTCTTT. Its translation is CASSLERSSEAFF.

As concerns this clonotype: Mismatch with germline at one junction end may stem from a read error. The chain joins TRBV2 to TRBJ1-2; D ambiguous. Germline CDR1 is SNHLY and CDR2 is FYNNEI. The CDR3 extends over 13 amino acids. CDR3: CTSMTVFGYGYTF. CDR3 nucleotide sequence: TGTACCAGCATGACCGTTTTTGGTTATGGCTACACCTTC.

This chain joins TRBV19 and TRBJ2-6; TRBD1 aligns across 9 bases. Germline V gene sequence: CDR1 LNHDA, CDR2 SQIVND (reference sequence). V shed 11 bases and J 3 bases; nucleotides not matched to a gene: 11. The CDR3 consists of 16 residues. The DNA for the CDR3 is TGTGCCTCCTGGGACAGGGATCGTAGTGGGGCCAACGTCCTGACTTTC. Translation gives CASWDRDRSGANVLTF.

With respect to this clonotype: A much larger clone differs from this one at a single base, so this may be a read error. This chain uses TRBV5-1 with TRBJ2-7; TRBD1 is a possible D gene (6 bases). Trimming stripped 2 bases from V and 12 bases from J, with 15 bases between. This CDR3 is 12 amino acids long. Germline V CDR1 and CDR2: SGHRS, YFSETQ. CDR3 protein: CASSFDRCHSYF. For the CDR3, the DNA is TGCGCCAGCAGCTTCGACAGGTGCCACTCGTACTTC. Complete variable domain (other parts from reference TRBV5-1 and TRBJ2-7): KAGVTQTPRYLIKTRGQQVTLSCSPISGHRSVSWYQQTPGQGLQFLFEYFSETQRNKGNFPGRFSGRQFSNSRSEMNVSTLELGDSALYLCASSFDRCHSYFGPGTRLTVT.

This clonotype was detected only once. The junction does not match germline at one end; this may be a read error. The genes are TRBV12-3 or TRBV12-4 and TRBJ2-4, with 7 bases fitting TRBD1. The CDR3 totals 18 residues. CDR3 protein: CASSFLVWQGVAKNIQHF. The CDR3 DNA follows: TGTGCCAGCAGTTTCTTAGTCTGGCAGGGGGTAGCCAAAAACATTCAGCACTTC.

Only a few counts were recorded for this clonotype. The chain employs TRBV28 and TRBJ2-3, with TRBD1 identical over 11 bases. V trimming: 2 bases; J trimming: 8 bases; junction bases outside the gene matches: 12. This CDR3 is 17 amino acids long. Per germline, CDR1 MDHEN and CDR2 SYDVKM. The CDR3 bases are TGTGCCAGCAGTTTACACTCCGGGACAGGGGGTTCGACTACGCAGTATTTT. As protein: CASSLHSGTGGSTTQYF.

This clonotype is labeled as medium-sized. This chain uses TRBV12-3 or TRBV12-4 with TRBJ2-1, with D possibly called TRBD1 or TRBD2 (6 bases each). This CDR3 comprises 15 residues. Trimming pared 5 bases from V and 4 bases from J, leaving 15 bases between. Here the CDR3 reads CASSRVRGDYNEQFF. In DNA form, the CDR3 reads TGTGCCAGCAGTAGGGTTAGGGGGGATTACAATGAGCAGTTCTTC.

Note on this clonotype: At one end the junction does not follow the germline gene, possibly because of a read error. The chain joins TRBV11-2 to TRBJ2-7, with a tentative D call TRBD1 (7 bases). This CDR3 spans 13 amino acids. The germline CDR1 and CDR2 sequences are SGHAT and FQNNGV. This CDR3 is CASSFQPRGEQYF. The CDR3 bases are TGCGCCAGCAGCTTTCAGCCCAGGGGGGAACAGTACTTC.

This clonotype was detected a few times. A much larger clone lies a single base off, so this may be a read error. The conserved closing phenylalanine or tryptophan is absent in this CDR3, likely reflecting a read error. The genes are TRBV6-5 and TRBJ2-7; D gene uncertain. This CDR3 is built from 15 residues. V shed 5 bases and J shed 0 bases, with 14 bases lying between them. Germline V gene data show CDR1 as MNHEY and CDR2 as SVGAGI. The CDR3 is CASSKWTRSSYEQYI. The CDR3 bases are TGTGCCAGCAGTAAATGGACCAGGAGCTCCTACGAGCAGTACATC.

Worth noting for this clonotype: This may be a read error, as it is one base from a much larger clone. The chain links TRBV4-2 to TRBJ1-5; D is undetermined. This CDR3 spans 17 amino acids. From germline, CDR1 is LGHNA and CDR2 YNFKEQ. V lost 1 base, J lost 3 bases, and 16 bases lay in between. The CDR3 nucleotides are TGTGCCAGCAGCCAAGGGGCGGCCGCTATTTCCAATCAGCCCCAGCATTTT. Amino acid sequence: CASSQGAAAISNQPQHF.

In regard to this clonotype: One end of the junction fails to match germline, which may point to a read error. The chain uses TRBV28 and TRBJ2-3, with D uncertain. The V gene's germline CDR1 is MDHEN and CDR2 SYDVKM. CDR3 length equals 12 residues. Here the CDR3 reads CANSPWADTQYF. CDR3 DNA: TGTGCCAACAGTCCCTGGGCAGATACGCAGTATTTT.

The chain couples TRBV6-5 to TRBJ2-3; D not certain. The V gene's germline CDR1 is MNHEY and CDR2 SVGAGI. This CDR3 spans 15 amino acids. With 0 bases removed from V and 2 bases from J, the gap between germline ends came to 9 bases. Here the CDR3 reads CASSYSMANTDTQYF. As DNA, the CDR3 is TGTGCCAGCAGTTACTCAATGGCAAACACAGATACGCAGTATTTT.

This clonotype was seen more than once but under ten times. This could be a read error, since a much larger clone is one nucleotide away. The CDR3 DNA reads as TGTGCCAGCAGCCAGGGGGAATCCTACGGGCAGTACTTC. Translating it yields CASSQGESYGQYF. The rearrangement links TRBV7-9 to TRBJ2-7; 7 bases align to TRBD1. The CDR3 is made up of 13 amino acids. Germline V CDR1 and CDR2: SEHNR, FQNEAQ (reference sequence).

This clonotype was recorded many times. The chain couples TRBV10-2 to TRBJ2-5; the match to TRBD2 covers 7 bases. V trimming: 3 bases; J trimming: 2 bases; junction bases outside the gene matches: 9. Germline V gene data show CDR1 as WSHSY and CDR2 as SAAADI. The CDR3 extends over 16 amino acids. CDR3 protein: CASSEGLAGPQETQYF. In nucleotides, the CDR3 is TGCGCCAGCAGTGAAGGCTTAGCGGGTCCTCAAGAGACCCAGTACTTC.

A word on this clonotype: At one end, the junction sequence differs from germline, possibly due to a read error. The genes are TRBV6-2 or TRBV6-3 and TRBJ2-7, with TRBD1 as a possible D gene (6 bases). This CDR3 spans 16 amino acids. Germline values: CDR1 MNHEY, CDR2 SVGEGT. CDR3 residues: CASSPLRTRGGYEQDF. The CDR3 region has the DNA TGTGCCAGCAGCCCATTACGGACCAGGGGTGGCTACGAGCAGGACTTC.

The J gene is TRBJ2-4, the V gene TRBV29-1; D possibly corresponds to TRBD2 (6 bases). The ends were cut back, 6 bases at V and 8 bases at J, with 14 bases in the middle. Germline V gene lookup returns CDR1 SQVTM and CDR2 ANQGSEA. The CDR3 runs 12 residues. CDR3: CSVGIGGHIQYF. Here the CDR3 DNA reads TGCAGCGTCGGAATCGGGGGACACATTCAGTACTTC.

A few counts support this clonotype. In DNA, the CDR3 is TGTGCCAGCAGTGACAGGTTGGGTCTGTACGAGCAGTACTTC. Its protein product is CASSDRLGLYEQYF. This chain uses TRBV25-1 with TRBJ2-7; D remains ambiguous. The CDR3 has 14 amino acids. Germline V CDR1 and CDR2: MGHDK, SYGVNS. V lost 3 bases to trimming and J lost 4 bases, with 13 bases between them.

A few counts support this clonotype. This clone may be a read error of a much larger clone one base away. The chain uses TRBV5-1 and TRBJ2-5; D tentatively fits TRBD1 or TRBD2 (6 bases each). The CDR3 covers 16 residues. The ends were cut back, 0 bases at V and 2 bases at J, with 14 bases in the middle. CDR1 and CDR2 (germline): SGHRS, YFSETQ. The CDR3 reads CASSLVRGTRQETQYF. CDR3 coding DNA: TGCGCCAGCAGCTTGGTCCGCGGGACACGACAAGAGACCCAGTACTTC.

A note on this clonotype: One end of the junction fails to match germline, which may point to a read error. The rearrangement uses TRBV11-3 and TRBJ1-4; D gene ambiguous. Germline V gene sequence: CDR1 SGHNT, CDR2 YENEEA. There are 16 residues in the CDR3. CDR3 residues: CASSLDRVASAEKLFF. CDR3 coding DNA: TGTGCTAGCAGCTTAGATCGGGTCGCCTCGGCGGAAAAACTGTTTTTT.

With respect to this clonotype: Here the CDR3 omits its conserved ending phenylalanine or tryptophan, so a read error is the likely source. The rearrangement joins TRBV29-1 to TRBJ1-2; D is unresolved. V was clipped by 0 bases and J by 5 bases, with 13 bases between them. CDR1 and CDR2 (germline): SQVTM, ANQGSEA. The CDR3 spans 14 residues. The CDR3 protein is CSVEDRGRSYGYTI. CDR3 in DNA: TGCAGCGTTGAAGATAGAGGCAGATCATATGGCTACACCATC.

This clonotype showed up just once. This CDR3 is missing its conserved last phenylalanine or tryptophan, likely due to a read error. The V gene is TRBV11-3, the J gene TRBJ2-1; D may be TRBD2 (5 bases). The CDR3 contains 17 residues. V lost 4 bases and J lost 6, with 22 bases in between. Germline-derived CDR1 and CDR2 are SGHNT and YENEEA. The CDR3 nucleotides read TGTGCCAGCAGCTCCCGGGGTGCGCGGACCATGTGCAATGAGCAGTTCCTC. Amino acids: CASSSRGARTMCNEQFL.

V usage is TRBV29-1 and J usage is TRBJ2-7; maybe TRBD1 (5 bases). V lost 6 bases to trimming and J lost 0 bases, with 21 bases between them. In germline, CDR1 is SQVTM, CDR2 ANQGSEA. This CDR3 has 16 residues. This CDR3 reads CSVSGSRVQSSYEQYF. The CDR3 nucleotides read TGCAGCGTCTCAGGGTCCCGGGTGCAGAGCTCCTACGAGCAGTACTTC.